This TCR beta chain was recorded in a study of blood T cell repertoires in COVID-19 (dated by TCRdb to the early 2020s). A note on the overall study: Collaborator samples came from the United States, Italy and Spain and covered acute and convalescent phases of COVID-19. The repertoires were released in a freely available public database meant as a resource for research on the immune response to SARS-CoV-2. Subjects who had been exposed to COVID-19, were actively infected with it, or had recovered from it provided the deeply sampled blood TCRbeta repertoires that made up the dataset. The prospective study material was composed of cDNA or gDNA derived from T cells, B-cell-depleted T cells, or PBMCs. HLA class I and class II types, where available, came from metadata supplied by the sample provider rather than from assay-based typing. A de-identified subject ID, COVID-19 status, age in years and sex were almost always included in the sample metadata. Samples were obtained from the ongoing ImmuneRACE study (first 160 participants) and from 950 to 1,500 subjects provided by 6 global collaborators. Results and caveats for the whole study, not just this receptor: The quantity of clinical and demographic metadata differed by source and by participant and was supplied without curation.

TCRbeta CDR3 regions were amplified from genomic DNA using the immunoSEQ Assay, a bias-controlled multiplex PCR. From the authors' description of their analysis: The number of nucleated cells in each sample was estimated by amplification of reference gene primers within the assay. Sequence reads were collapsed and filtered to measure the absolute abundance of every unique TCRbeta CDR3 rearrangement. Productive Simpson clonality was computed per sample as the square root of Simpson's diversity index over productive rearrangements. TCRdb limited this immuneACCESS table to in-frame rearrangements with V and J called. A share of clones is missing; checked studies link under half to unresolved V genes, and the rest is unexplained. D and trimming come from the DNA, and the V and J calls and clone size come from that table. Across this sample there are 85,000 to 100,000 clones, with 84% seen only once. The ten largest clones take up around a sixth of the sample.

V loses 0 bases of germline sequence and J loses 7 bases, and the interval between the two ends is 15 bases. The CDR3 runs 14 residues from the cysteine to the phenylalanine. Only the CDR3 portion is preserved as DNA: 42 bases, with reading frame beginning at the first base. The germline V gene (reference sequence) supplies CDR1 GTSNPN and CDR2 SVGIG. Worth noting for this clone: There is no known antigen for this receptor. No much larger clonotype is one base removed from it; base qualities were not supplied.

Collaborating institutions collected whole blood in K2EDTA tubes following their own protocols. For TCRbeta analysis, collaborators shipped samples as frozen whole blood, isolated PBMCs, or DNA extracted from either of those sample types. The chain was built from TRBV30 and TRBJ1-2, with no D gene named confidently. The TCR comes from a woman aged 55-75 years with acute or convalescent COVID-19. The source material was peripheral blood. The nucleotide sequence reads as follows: TGTGCCTGGAGTGTACTGGAGGGTTCAGGTGGCTACACCTTC. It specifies CAWSVLEGSGGYTF. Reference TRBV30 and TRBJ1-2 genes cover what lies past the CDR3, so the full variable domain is SQTIHQWPATLVQPVGSPLSLECTVEGTSNPNLYWYRQAAGRGLQLLFYSVGIGQISSEVPQNLSASRPQDRQFILSSKKLLLSDSGFYLCAWSVLEGSGGYTFGSGTRLTVV.